These 10 T cell receptor beta chains were sequenced from one sample in a study of blood T cell repertoires in COVID-19. Assay used: immunoSEQ multiplex PCR; TCRdb lists only in-frame clones, some missing. The table includes 310,000 or so clones, roughly 89% detected once. Sequences were obtained from PBMCs or T cells enriched from blood (not recorded which). The origin of the receptors is a woman aged 18-29 years who had recovered from COVID-19.

The rearrangement links TRBV29-1 to TRBJ1-2, with TRBD1 matching 7 bases. Germline V gene sequence: CDR1 SQVTM, CDR2 ANQGSEA. The V segment lost 6 bases and the J segment 7 bases; nucleotides outside the gene matches: 8. This CDR3 comprises 12 residues. CDR3 in amino acids: CSVDTGEGGYTF. Written as DNA, the CDR3 is TGCAGCGTGGATACAGGGGAAGGTGGCTACACCTTC.

This clone was seen a single time. This chain uses TRBV30 with TRBJ1-3; D is perhaps TRBD1 (6 bases). Trimming took off 2 bases at V and 16 bases at J, with 15 bases between the two ends. The CDR3 is 11 residues long. Looked up from germline, CDR1 is GTSNPN and CDR2 is SVGIG (reference sequence). In DNA, the CDR3 is TGTGCCTGGAGTCTCCAGGGGAGCCGGTATTTT. This codes for CAWSLQGSRYF.

This clone occurred a few times. In nucleotides, the CDR3 is TGTGCCAGCAGCCTCGGAGGGGTCCACTATGGCTACACCTTC. This sequence encodes CASSLGGVHYGYTF. The chain has TRBV7-8 and TRBJ1-2; a weak D match, TRBD1 (5 bases). Looked up from germline, CDR1 is SGHVS and CDR2 is FQNEAQ. Between the trimmed V and J ends, which lost 5 bases and 3 bases, there was a span of 13 bases. The CDR3 is 14 residues long. Looking up the rest from reference TRBV7-8 and TRBJ1-2 gives the full variable domain: GAGVSQSPRYKVAKRGQDVALRCDPISGHVSLFWYQQALGQGPEFLTYFQNEAQLDKSGLPSDRFFAERPEGSVSTLKIQRTQQEDSAVYLCASSLGGVHYGYTFGSGTRLTVV.

V is TRBV5-1 and J is TRBJ1-4; no definite D call. Germline lookup yields CDR1 SGHRS and CDR2 YFSETQ. The V and J ends lost 5 bases and 4 bases respectively, with 18 bases between them. This CDR3 region has 16 residues. CDR3 coding DNA: TGCGCCAGCAGTAATGGTGTAGGGAGGGATAATGAAAAACTGTTTTTT. Encoded protein: CASSNGVGRDNEKLFF.

The chain combines TRBV4-1 with TRBJ1-1, with 7 nucleotides matching TRBD1. Per the germline V gene, CDR1 is MGHRA and CDR2 is YSYEKL. This CDR3 is 18 amino acids long. The V gene end was trimmed by 2 bases and the J gene end by 5 bases; junction bases not matched to a gene: 17. This chain's CDR3 is CASSQSHRPDRVGTEAFF. The CDR3 DNA reads as TGCGCCAGCAGCCAATCCCATCGACCCGACAGGGTGGGGACTGAAGCTTTCTTT.

This clone was observed a single time. The chain links TRBV12-2 to TRBJ2-7; the D segment call TRBD1 is taken from the table without a DNA check. TRBV12-2 is deemed a pseudogene. The CDR3 is made up of 17 amino acids. The CDR3 sequence: CASRFHHSLRTGAEQYF. The CDR3 nucleotides are TGTGCAAGTCGCTTCCACCATTCCCTAAGGACAGGGGCCGAGCAGTACTTC.

The chain links TRBV14 to TRBJ2-7; D gene uncertain. Germline CDR1 SGHDN, CDR2 FVKESK. Trimming took 0 bases from V and 9 from J, leaving 12 bases between them. The CDR3 spans 13 residues. The CDR3 loop reads CASSQDRHLTQYF. The CDR3 region has the DNA TGTGCCAGCAGCCAAGATCGCCACCTAACGCAGTACTTC.

The chain uses TRBV2 and TRBJ1-1; D gene unclear. The length of the CDR3 is 12 residues. CDR1 is SNHLY, CDR2 FYNNEI, per germline. Trimming removed 4 bases at V and 4 bases at J, with 7 bases between. The CDR3 loop is CASSGDLTEAFF. CDR3 nucleotide sequence: TGTGCCAGCAGTGGAGATCTCACTGAAGCTTTCTTT. Supplemented by reference TRBV2 and TRBJ1-1, the full variable domain reads EPEVTQTPSHQVTQMGQEVILRCVPISNHLYFYWYRQILGQKVEFLVSFYNNEISEKSEIFDDQFSVERPDGSNFTLKIRSTKLEDSAMYFCASSGDLTEAFFGQGTRLTVV.

The gene calls are TRBV5-1 and TRBJ2-2; D may be TRBD1 (6 bases). This CDR3 spans 15 amino acids. The ends were cut back, 0 bases at V and 3 bases at J, with 9 bases in the middle. Germline V gene lookup returns CDR1 SGHRS and CDR2 YFSETQ. The DNA of the CDR3 is TGCGCCAGCAGCTTGGGGGGGCCTGACACCGGGGAGCTGTTTTTT. Its translation is CASSLGGPDTGELFF.

The chain recombines TRBV27 with TRBJ2-1; 10 nucleotides agree with TRBD2. CDR3 length: 15 residues. The junction had 11 bases not matched to a gene; V was cut back by 6 bases and J by 9 bases. CDR1 and CDR2 (germline): MNHEY, SMNVEV (reference sequence). This chain's CDR3 is CASSHVKREGTEQFF. In DNA form, the CDR3 reads TGTGCCAGCAGCCACGTAAAGCGGGAGGGCACTGAGCAGTTCTTC.